The source of this TCR beta chain is a study of monozygotic twins with cystic fibrosis. Study-level results: Shared CDR3 numbers were not associated with age, concordance or severity. V usage most resembled the co-twin in 13 of 16 pairs. Low clonality (median around 0.0096) suggested a mostly naive repertoire. Monozygotic CF twins shared more identical nucleotide clonotypes than unrelated patients.

The protocol was immunoSEQ multiplex PCR, while the TCRdb copy is restricted to in-frame clones and leaves out a portion. The sample carries roughly 14,000 clones, about 93% recorded once. The germline CDR1 and CDR2 sequences are MRHNA and SNTAGT. Germline trimming cut 5 bases from V and 2 bases from J; bases unmatched to any gene: 4. This CDR3 has 15 residues. About this clone: Its cognate antigen is unknown.

Sequencing was carried out using blood. The V gene is TRBV6-4, the J gene TRBJ2-1; TRBD2 agrees at 9 bases. This TCR came from a girl aged 2-9 years with cystic fibrosis. In nucleotides, the CDR3 is TGTGCCAGCAGTTCAGCGGGGGGTCCCTACAATGAGCAGTTCTTC. Its translation is CASSSAGGPYNEQFF.